The 13 T cell receptor beta chains below come from one sample, sequenced in a study of T cell changes during pregnancy in multiple sclerosis. The table came from immunoSEQ multiplex PCR; TCRdb's copy has only in-frame clones and leaves some out. The sample yields more than 75,000 clones, 85% to 95% seen once. Sequenced here: peripheral blood, sampled in the first trimester of pregnancy. The origin of the receptors is a female donor with multiple sclerosis, enrolled in a pregnancy study.

This clone was observed once. The V gene is TRBV19, the J gene TRBJ2-7, with 8 bases lining up with TRBD2. V lost 5 bases and J lost 6; bases outside the gene matches: 6. This CDR3 region has 13 residues. Per the germline V gene, CDR1 is LNHDA and CDR2 is SQIVND (reference sequence). In DNA form, the CDR3 reads TGTGCCAGTAGTCTGGGACTAGAGTTCGAGCAGTACTTC. As protein: CASSLGLEFEQYF.

This rearrangement joins TRBV10-3 to TRBJ1-2, with unresolved D. Trimming removed 0 bases at V and 4 bases at J, with 12 bases between. CDR3 length: 15 residues. The V gene's germline CDR1 is ENHRY and CDR2 SYGVKD. The CDR3 reads CAISESDDTGYGYTF. The CDR3 nucleotides are TGTGCCATCAGTGAGTCGGATGACACTGGCTATGGCTACACCTTC.

The CDR3 region has the DNA TGTGCCAGCAGCCCCGACAGGGGCCCCTACGAGCAGTACTTC. Translation gives CASSPDRGPYEQYF. This chain joins TRBV7-2 and TRBJ2-7; 8 bases match TRBD1. CDR1 SGHTA and CDR2 FQGNSA come from the germline V gene. Unmatched junction bases numbered 5, after V lost 5 bases and J lost 2 bases. The CDR3 extends over 14 amino acids.

This clone was recorded a few times. The chain couples TRBV7-9 to TRBJ2-5, with D perhaps TRBD2 (5 bases). The CDR3 contains 13 residues. V was trimmed by 5 bases and J by 5 bases, leaving 12 bases between them. The germline gives CDR1 SEHNR, CDR2 FQNEAQ (reference sequence). CDR3 in amino acids: CASSPRGPETQYF. The CDR3 bases are TGTGCCAGCAGCCCTCGGGGTCCGGAGACCCAGTACTTC.

This sequence joins TRBV30 and TRBJ2-7, with 8 bases aligning to TRBD1. The V segment lost 5 bases and the J segment 0 bases; nucleotides outside the gene matches: 9. Germline V gene data show CDR1 as GTSNPN and CDR2 as SVGIG (reference sequence). The CDR3 length is 15 residues. The CDR3 nucleotides read TGTGCCTGGGTGGGCGTAGGACAGGGCTCCTACGAGCAGTACTTC. Protein sequence: CAWVGVGQGSYEQYF.

The chain joins TRBV5-3 to TRBJ2-7, with 9 bases aligning to TRBD1. TRBV5-3 is classed as an ORF, of uncertain function. CDR3 length equals 10 residues. CDR3 coding DNA: TGTGCCAGAAGGAATACCGGGACAGGGGTC. It specifies CARRNTGTGV.

The chain recombines TRBV4-1 with TRBJ2-5; perhaps TRBD2 as D (5 bases). Trimming took 1 base from V and 2 from J, leaving 14 bases between them. CDR1 is MGHRA and CDR2 is YSYEKL in the germline V gene. The CDR3 extends over 16 amino acids. The CDR3 is CASSQATKTHQETQYF. CDR3 nucleotides: TGCGCCAGCAGCCAAGCGACTAAAACCCATCAAGAGACCCAGTACTTC.

The V gene is TRBV5-5, the J gene TRBJ2-7; 7 nucleotides match TRBD2. After removal of 1 base from V and 6 bases from J, the junction contained 4 bases not matched to a gene. Germline loops: CDR1 SGHKS, CDR2 YYEKEE (reference sequence). The CDR3 length is 13 residues. CDR3 sequence (DNA): TGTGCCAGCAGCTTGTGGGGGGGAGGCGAGCAGTACTTC. Protein sequence: CASSLWGGGEQYF. Combining the CDR3 with reference TRBV5-5 and TRBJ2-7 gives the whole variable domain DAGVTQSPTHLIKTRGQQVTLRCSPISGHKSVSWYQQVLGQGPQFIFQYYEKEERGRGNFPDRFSARQFPNYSSELNVNALLLGDSALYLCASSLWGGGEQYFGPGTRLTVT.

This chain connects TRBV7-2 to TRBJ2-7, with TRBD1 identical over 8 bases. This CDR3 has 15 residues. V gave up 3 bases and J gave up 1 base; unmatched junction bases: 5. Looked up from germline, CDR1 is SGHTA and CDR2 is FQGNSA. The CDR3, as DNA: TGTGCCAGCAGCTTGAACAGGGGGATGTCCTACGAGCAGTACTTC. Amino acid sequence: CASSLNRGMSYEQYF.

The chain recombines TRBV9 with TRBJ2-3; 9 bases are a match to TRBD2. Germline assignment: CDR1 SGDLS and CDR2 YYNGEE. V lost 4 bases, J lost 2 bases, and 8 bases stayed unmatched. The CDR3 is 16 amino acids. CDR3 sequence (DNA): TGTGCCAGCAGCCAAAGACTAGCGGCTCACACAGATACGCAGTATTTT. Translating gives CASSQRLAAHTDTQYF.

The chain is built from TRBV2 and TRBJ1-5; unclear D gene. V shed 5 bases and J shed 6 bases, with 11 bases lying between them. This CDR3 region has 13 residues. Germline lookup yields CDR1 SNHLY and CDR2 FYNNEI. CDR3 amino acids: CASSSRVGQPQHF. CDR3 nucleotides: TGTGCCAGCAGTAGCCGGGTGGGTCAGCCCCAGCATTTT. The variable domain in full, completed from reference TRBV2 and TRBJ1-5, reads EPEVTQTPSHQVTQMGQEVILRCVPISNHLYFYWYRQILGQKVEFLVSFYNNEISEKSEIFDDQFSVERPDGSNFTLKIRSTKLEDSAMYFCASSSRVGQPQHFGDGTRLSIL.

This clone was found once. The chain joins TRBV5-1 to TRBJ2-2, with TRBD1 as a possible D gene (5 bases). The V end lost 1 base, the J end lost 2 bases, and 9 bases lay between the germline ends. Germline V gene data show CDR1 as SGHRS and CDR2 as YFSETQ. This CDR3 spans 15 amino acids. The CDR3 loop is CASSLTRGNTGELFF. As DNA, the CDR3 is TGCGCCAGCAGCTTGACAAGGGGCAACACCGGGGAGCTGTTTTTT.

The table lists this clone with a few counts. CDR3 DNA: TGCAGCGCCGCCAACAGGGAACCCTACGAGCAGTACTTC. Its translation is CSAANREPYEQYF. The J gene is TRBJ2-7, the V gene TRBV29-1, with D possibly TRBD1 on 6 matching bases. Germline V gene data show CDR1 as SQVTM and CDR2 as ANQGSEA. V lost 7 bases, J lost 2 bases, and 15 bases lay in between. The CDR3 is 13 residues long.